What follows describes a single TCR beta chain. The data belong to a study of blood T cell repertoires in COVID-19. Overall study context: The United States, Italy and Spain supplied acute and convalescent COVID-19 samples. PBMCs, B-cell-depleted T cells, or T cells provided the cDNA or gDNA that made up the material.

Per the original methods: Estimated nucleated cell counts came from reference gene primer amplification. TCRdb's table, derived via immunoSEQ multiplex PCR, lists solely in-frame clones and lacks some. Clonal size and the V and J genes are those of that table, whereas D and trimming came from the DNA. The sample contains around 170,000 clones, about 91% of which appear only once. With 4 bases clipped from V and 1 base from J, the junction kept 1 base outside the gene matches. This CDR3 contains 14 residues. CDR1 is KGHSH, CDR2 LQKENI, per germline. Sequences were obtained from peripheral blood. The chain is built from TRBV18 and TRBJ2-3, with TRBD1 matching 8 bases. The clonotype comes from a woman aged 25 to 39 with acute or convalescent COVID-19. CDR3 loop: CASSQQGGTDTQYF. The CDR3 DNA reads TGTGCCAGCTCACAACAGGGGGGCACAGATACGCAGTATTTT.